The 26 T cell receptor beta chains listed next were all sequenced from one sample in a study of blood T cell repertoires in COVID-19. Sequencing used immunoSEQ multiplex PCR; TCRdb keeps in-frame clones, though not all of them. The table lists 200,000 to 300,000 clones, about 87% of them singletons. Sequencing used peripheral blood. These TCRs come from an older woman with active or convalescent COVID-19.

The V gene is TRBV3-1 (or the pseudogene TRBV3-2), the J gene TRBJ2-3; 10 nucleotides agree with TRBD2. CDR3 size: 15 residues. With 3 bases clipped from V and 6 bases from J, the junction kept 6 bases outside the gene matches. Looked up from germline, CDR1 is LGHDT and CDR2 is YNNKEL (reference sequence). The CDR3 is CASSQSGGAGDTQYF. CDR3 coding DNA: TGTGCCAGCAGCCAGAGCGGGGGGGCGGGGGATACGCAGTATTTT.

The J gene is TRBJ1-1, the V gene TRBV7-9; D may be TRBD1 (5 bases). CDR1 SEHNR and CDR2 FQNEAQ come from the germline V gene (reference sequence). V shed 10 bases and J shed 1 base, with 10 bases lying between them. The CDR3 has 12 amino acids. CDR3 DNA: TGTGCCACCACGCAGGGGAACACTGAAGCTTTCTTT. The encoded protein is CATTQGNTEAFF.

This CDR3 reads CASSQEGDSKAFF. In DNA, the CDR3 is TGCGCCAGCAGCCAAGAGGGGGACAGTAAAGCTTTCTTT. This sequence joins TRBV4-3 and TRBJ1-1; TRBD1 agrees at 7 bases. Germline V CDR1 and CDR2: LGHNA, YSLEER. This CDR3 has 13 residues. With 0 bases clipped from V and 9 bases from J, the junction kept 4 bases outside the gene matches.

V and J are TRBV10-3 and TRBJ1-2; weak D call: TRBD1 (6 bases). The CDR3 spans 13 residues. Trimming cost V 2 bases and J 6 bases, with 10 bases left between them. CDR1 ENHRY and CDR2 SYGVKD come from the germline V gene. The CDR3 protein is CAISEAGADGYTF. The CDR3 coding sequence is TGTGCCATCAGTGAGGCAGGGGCGGATGGCTACACCTTC.

The chain recombines TRBV6-5 with TRBJ1-1; no reliable D call. This CDR3 is built from 13 residues. Deletions cut 6 bases from V and 5 bases from J, with 13 bases between. Germline CDR1 and CDR2: MNHEY and SVGAGI. The CDR3 loop is CASRADPDTEAFF. The DNA of the CDR3 is TGTGCCAGCAGGGCGGATCCCGATACTGAAGCTTTCTTT.

The chain joins TRBV12-3 or TRBV12-4 to TRBJ1-2; weak D call: TRBD1 (5 bases). V lost 6 bases to trimming and J lost 7 bases, with 15 bases between them. There are 13 residues in the CDR3. The chain's CDR3 is CASRLRDSAGYTF. The CDR3 region has the DNA TGTGCCAGCAGACTAAGGGACTCGGCTGGCTACACCTTC.

The V gene is TRBV10-1, the J gene TRBJ2-5, with D tentatively TRBD2 (5 bases). The length of the CDR3 is 15 residues. V lost 6 bases and J 5 bases, leaving 19 bases between the germline ends. Germline CDR1 and CDR2: WNHNN and SYGVQD (reference sequence). CDR3: CASSPGVAAWETQYF. In DNA, the CDR3 is TGCGCCAGCAGCCCCGGGGTTGCGGCCTGGGAGACCCAGTACTTC.

V is TRBV27 and J is TRBJ2-6; 7 bases fit TRBD1. CDR1 and CDR2 (germline): MNHEY, SMNVEV (reference sequence). The CDR3 extends over 17 amino acids. V shed 5 bases and J 0 bases; nucleotides not matched to a gene: 7. CDR3 amino acids: CASSTGQRNSGANVLTF. The CDR3 DNA follows: TGTGCCAGCAGTACGGGACAGCGTAACTCTGGGGCCAACGTCCTGACTTTC.

The chain carries TRBV18 and TRBJ2-5, with TRBD1 identical over 12 bases. The germline gives CDR1 KGHSH, CDR2 LQKENI. The J segment lost 6 bases and the V segment lost 3 bases, leaving 8 bases of the junction unmatched. The CDR3 runs 16 residues. In nucleotides, the CDR3 is TGTGCCAGCTCACCCCTGGGACAGGGGGCCGGAAAGACCCAGTACTTC. Residues: CASSPLGQGAGKTQYF.

The chain combines TRBV6-6 with TRBJ2-7; a possible D gene is TRBD2 (7 bases). The CDR3 has 14 residues. CDR1 is MNHNY, CDR2 SVGAGI, per germline (reference sequence). Trimming pared 7 bases from V and 4 bases from J, leaving 17 bases between. The CDR3 DNA sequence: TGTGCCAGCACCCTCGGGGGGCTTAGGTACGAGCAGTACTTC. Protein sequence: CASTLGGLRYEQYF.

The CDR3 region has the DNA TGTGCCACCAGTGATTCCCGACAGATTAGCAATCAGCCCCAGCATTTT. As protein: CATSDSRQISNQPQHF. The V and J genes are TRBV24-1 and TRBJ1-5; TRBD1 might be the D (5 bases). The ends were cut back, 2 bases at V and 0 bases at J, with 10 bases in the middle. CDR3 size: 16 residues. Germline assignment: CDR1 KGHDR and CDR2 SFDVKD.

V gene TRBV12-3 or TRBV12-4 combines with J gene TRBJ1-1; 7 bases agree with TRBD1. The CDR3 contains 13 residues. The ends lost 4 bases at V and 5 bases at J; junction bases unmatched: 4. The CDR3 spells CASSSTGFTEAFF. CDR3 sequence (DNA): TGTGCCAGCAGTTCGACAGGGTTTACTGAAGCTTTCTTT.

The chain uses TRBV5-6 and TRBJ2-1, with 7 bases identical to TRBD1. The germline V gene encodes CDR1 SGHDT and CDR2 YYEEEE. CDR3 length equals 15 residues. Trimming cost V 1 base and J 3 bases; bases outside gene matches: 4. CDR3 amino acids: CASSLTGVGYNEQFF. CDR3 coding DNA: TGTGCCAGCAGCTTGACAGGGGTAGGCTACAATGAGCAGTTCTTC.

The chain recombines TRBV7-9 with TRBJ1-4; TRBD1 agrees at 9 bases. Per the germline V gene, CDR1 is SEHNR and CDR2 is FQNEAQ (reference sequence). The CDR3 is made up of 16 amino acids. Trimming at V came to 6 bases and at J to 4 bases, leaving 9 bases not matched to a gene. CDR3 in amino acids: CASRQTGGFVNEKLFF. The DNA for the CDR3 is TGTGCCAGCAGACAAACAGGGGGCTTCGTTAATGAAAAACTGTTTTTT.

The V gene is TRBV19, the J gene TRBJ1-6; 12 bases agree with TRBD1. After removal of 6 bases from V and 10 bases from J, the junction contained 10 bases not matched to a gene. The CDR3 extends over 16 amino acids. Germline-derived CDR1 and CDR2 are LNHDA and SQIVND (reference sequence). In nucleotides, the CDR3 is TGTGCCAGTAGCTTGGGACAGGGGGCCGCGTTATCACCCCTCCACTTT. Protein product: CASSLGQGAALSPLHF.

The rearrangement links TRBV7-9 to TRBJ2-2, with 8 bases lining up with TRBD1. V gave up 4 bases and J gave up 2 bases; unmatched junction bases: 6. Germline assignment: CDR1 SEHNR and CDR2 FQNEAQ (reference sequence). The CDR3 runs to 16 residues. The CDR3 is CASSSNDRGNTGELFF. As DNA, the CDR3 is TGTGCCAGCAGCTCCAACGACAGGGGAAACACCGGGGAGCTGTTTTTT.

V gene TRBV3-1 (or the pseudogene TRBV3-2) combines with J gene TRBJ2-7; no clear D. The ends were cut back, 4 bases at V and 3 bases at J, with 13 bases in the middle. CDR1 is LGHDT and CDR2 is YNNKEL in the germline V gene (reference sequence). CDR3 length equals 14 residues. The CDR3 DNA sequence: TGTGCCAGCAGCCCGTCTCGTTCGGGCTACGAGCAGTACTTC. Protein sequence: CASSPSRSGYEQYF.

The genes are TRBV19 and TRBJ2-3; D possibly corresponds to TRBD1 (6 bases). V was clipped by 4 bases and J by 8 bases, with 13 bases between them. CDR1 is LNHDA and CDR2 is SQIVND in the germline V gene (reference sequence). The CDR3 consists of 13 residues. CDR3 residues: CASSKLGAVTQYF. DNA for the CDR3: TGTGCCAGTAGTAAACTGGGGGCGGTTACGCAGTATTTT.

About this clone: At one boundary the junction diverges from the germline segment, which might be a read error. V is TRBV9 and J is TRBJ2-3; D remains ambiguous. CDR3 length: 14 residues. Per germline, CDR1 SGDLS and CDR2 YYNGEE. CDR3 region: CTSSVAPTPDTQYF. CDR3 nucleotide sequence: TGTACCAGCAGCGTAGCTCCTACGCCAGATACGCAGTATTTT.

The chain joins TRBV14 to TRBJ1-6; TRBD1 matches at 7 bases. The V gene's germline CDR1 is SGHDN and CDR2 FVKESK. Germline trimming cut 1 base from V and 5 bases from J; bases unmatched to any gene: 2. The CDR3 spans 15 residues. The CDR3 nucleotides are TGTGCCAGCAGCCAAGCACAGGGGAATAATTCACCCCTCCACTTT. Its protein is CASSQAQGNNSPLHF.

The CDR3 nucleotides are TGTGCCAGCAGCTTACGGTGGACAGGGGATAAGGATGGCTACACCTTC. This translates into CASSLRWTGDKDGYTF. The rearrangement uses TRBV7-3 and TRBJ1-2; 9 bases are shared with TRBD1. CDR3 length equals 16 residues. In germline, CDR1 is SGHTA, CDR2 FQGTGA. V was clipped by 2 bases and J by 6 bases; unmatched bases: 10.

This sequence joins TRBV15 and TRBJ2-7; no clear D. In germline, CDR1 is LNHNV, CDR2 YYDKDF (reference sequence). The V gene lost 5 bases and the J gene lost 5 bases, with 16 bases spanning the gap. This CDR3 spans 14 amino acids. Here the CDR3 reads CATSPRRVLDEQYF. CDR3 sequence (DNA): TGTGCCACCAGCCCCAGACGAGTTCTAGACGAGCAGTACTTC.

The chain recombines TRBV4-3 with TRBJ2-7; 7 bases agree with TRBD1. V was pared by 4 bases and J by 0 bases, with 9 bases of the junction left unmatched. Germline V CDR1 and CDR2: LGHNA, YSLEER. The CDR3 runs to 16 residues. In nucleotides, the CDR3 is TGCGCCAGCAGCCCGATCCTAGACAGGGACTCCTACGAGCAGTACTTC. Translation: CASSPILDRDSYEQYF.

As regards this clone: The sample holds other DNA sequences that translate to the same CDR3. V gene TRBV7-2 combines with J gene TRBJ1-5, with D maybe TRBD1 (5 bases). From germline, CDR1 is SGHTA and CDR2 FQGNSA. The V and J ends lost 4 bases and 1 base respectively, with 8 bases between them. The length of the CDR3 is 14 residues. CDR3 region: CASSSGLSNQPQHF. CDR3 nucleotides: TGTGCCAGCAGCTCGGGACTCAGCAATCAGCCCCAGCATTTT.

This clone was counted a few times. This chain uses TRBV9 with TRBJ2-3; the D gene is possibly TRBD1 (5 bases). With 4 bases removed from V and 0 bases from J, the gap between germline ends came to 9 bases. The CDR3 has 14 residues. Germline V CDR1 and CDR2: SGDLS, YYNGEE. This CDR3 reads CASSLTASTDTQYF. CDR3 DNA: TGTGCCAGCAGCTTGACAGCTAGCACAGATACGCAGTATTTT.

This chain links TRBV4-3 with TRBJ2-5; weak D call: TRBD2 (6 bases). This CDR3 comprises 13 residues. Germline V lookup: CDR1 LGHNA, CDR2 YSLEER. V was shortened by 4 bases and J by 5 bases, with 11 bases between the two germline ends. The CDR3 DNA follows: TGCGCCAGCAGCCCTGGACGGGGGGAGACCCAGTACTTC. Encoded protein: CASSPGRGETQYF.